The source of this T cell receptor (beta chain) is a study of graft-versus-host responses after intestinal transplantation. Study-level information: Every recipient had anti-thymocyte globulin induction and three to four years of tacrolimus plus steroids.

V shed 4 bases, J shed 1 base, and the junction held 5 bases outside the gene matches. The V gene's germline CDR1 is LGHNA and CDR2 YNFKEQ. CDR3 length: 16 residues. Assay used: immunoSEQ multiplex PCR; TCRdb lists only in-frame clones, some missing. The table has approximately 90,000 clones, over 80% seen once. Comment on this clone: Its antigen is undetermined.

The V call is TRBV4-2, the J call TRBJ2-1, with TRBD1 identical over 9 bases. This specimen was unstimulated CD8+ T cells sorted from spleen or lymph node cells, taken before intestinal transplant. The TCR was taken from a human donor who received an intestinal transplant. This chain's CDR3 is CASSPDRGTSYNEQFF. The CDR3 DNA follows: TGTGCCAGCAGCCCTGACAGGGGGACGTCCTACAATGAGCAGTTCTTC.